These 31 T cell receptor beta chains originate from one sample sequenced in a study of T cells expressing NK-cell markers. TCRdb reprocessed the 5' RACE reads and stores each CDR3 protein as one record, lacking DNA. The sample data list approximately 170,000 distinct CDR3 sequences. The sequenced sample consisted of blood T cells: a sorted CD56 or NKG2C T cell subset, CD4+ or CD8+ T cells, or bulk PBMC T cells (not recorded which). These receptor sequences come from a man between 18 and 69 years old in good health.

The chain carries TRBV20-1 and TRBJ2-1; checking the TCRdb D call of TRBD2 is not possible without DNA. Looked up from germline, CDR1 is DFQATT and CDR2 is SNEGSKA (reference sequence). This CDR3 comprises 14 residues. This CDR3 is CSAWEGRDSDEQFF.

The genes are TRBV5-5 and TRBJ2-5. Germline lookup yields CDR1 SGHKS and CDR2 YYEKEE (reference sequence). This CDR3 has 16 amino acids. This CDR3 is CASSLAEGIVGETQYF.

The chain is built from TRBV9 and TRBJ2-1; TCRdb indicates TRBD2, and absent DNA this call remains unverified. CDR1 and CDR2 from the germline V gene are SGDLS and YYNGEE. The CDR3 extends over 16 amino acids. This CDR3 is CASSIRTSLSYNEQFF.

This chain connects TRBV29-1 to TRBJ2-7; the TCRdb call, TRBD1, lacks DNA for checking. Germline V gene lookup returns CDR1 SQVTM and CDR2 ANQGSEA. The CDR3 sequence is 12 residues long. The CDR3 spells CSGRDNNYEQYF.

V usage is TRBV13 and J usage is TRBJ2-7; TCRdb's D gene call, TRBD1, goes unchecked for lack of DNA. The germline V gene encodes CDR1 PRHDT and CDR2 FYEKMQ (reference sequence). The CDR3 is 15 residues long. CDR3 region: CASSLGLTGGDEQYF.

The chain has TRBV10-3 and TRBJ1-1. This CDR3 has 14 residues. CDR1 ENHRY and CDR2 SYGVKD come from the germline V gene. CDR3 sequence: CAISEQQYNTEAFF.

V and J are TRBV20-1 and TRBJ1-1; the TCRdb D gene call, TRBD1, has no DNA to confirm it. The CDR3 consists of 17 residues. CDR1 is DFQATT and CDR2 is SNEGSKA in the germline V gene (reference sequence). The CDR3 sequence: CSARGDRGGVLGTEAFF.

The chain couples TRBV18 to TRBJ1-1; TCRdb gives TRBD1 as the D gene, but with no DNA this cannot be confirmed. This CDR3 is 16 amino acids long. From germline, CDR1 is KGHSH and CDR2 LQKENI. CDR3 amino acids: CASSPPGTGRYTEAFF.

The genes are TRBV5-5 and TRBJ1-5. Germline-derived CDR1 and CDR2 are SGHKS and YYEKEE (reference sequence). The CDR3 totals 14 residues. CDR3 in amino acids: CASSLAGPNQPQHF.

The gene calls are TRBV3-1 and TRBJ1-2. This CDR3 has 11 residues. CDR1 LGHDT and CDR2 YNNKEL come from the germline V gene (reference sequence). The CDR3 here is CASSEGQGYTF.

CDR3 sequence reads: CASSLIVPGTGGSYEQYF. The genes are TRBV28 and TRBJ2-7; as DNA is missing, the TRBD1 call by TCRdb cannot be tested. Germline assignment: CDR1 MDHEN and CDR2 SYDVKM. CDR3 length: 18 amino acids.

The chain combines TRBV29-1 with TRBJ2-3; TCRdb designates TRBD2, a call that cannot be tested without DNA. Germline V gene sequence: CDR1 SQVTM, CDR2 ANQGSEA. This CDR3 comprises 17 residues. CDR3 protein: CSVALGWASGGVDTQYF.

The V call is TRBV10-3, the J call TRBJ2-1; checking the TCRdb D call of TRBD1 is not possible without DNA. The germline V gene encodes CDR1 ENHRY and CDR2 SYGVKD. The CDR3 sequence is 14 residues long. This chain's CDR3 is CAISDSTGGNEQFF.

This chain connects TRBV6-2 or TRBV6-3 to TRBJ2-1. Germline V lookup: CDR1 MNHEY, CDR2 SVGEGT. The CDR3 sequence is 14 residues long. CDR3 protein: CASSEAGVYNEQFF.

The chain combines TRBV13 with TRBJ2-3; no DNA is available, so the TRBD1 call from TCRdb remains unchecked. The CDR3 runs 13 residues. Germline CDR1 PRHDT, CDR2 FYEKMQ (reference sequence). CDR3 region: CASADGVADTQYF. The whole variable domain, filled in from reference TRBV13 and TRBJ2-3, reads AAGVIQSPRHLIKEKRETATLKCYPIPRHDTVYWYQQGPGQDPQFLISFYEKMQSDKGSIPDRFSAQQFSDYHSELNMSSLELGDSALYFCASADGVADTQYFGPGTRLTVL.

The chain couples TRBV28 to TRBJ2-4. Germline assignment: CDR1 MDHEN and CDR2 SYDVKM. This CDR3 contains 14 residues. The CDR3 spells CASSFLVTKNIQYF.

J is TRBJ1-2 and V is TRBV29-1; TCRdb calls TRBD1, which cannot be checked without DNA. The CDR3 consists of 17 residues. CDR1 and CDR2 from the germline V gene are SQVTM and ANQGSEA. CDR3 residues: CSALSGTGGPGGDGYTF.

The V and J genes are TRBV15 and TRBJ2-1; TCRdb's D call of TRBD1 is untestable without DNA. Germline lookup yields CDR1 LNHNV and CDR2 YYDKDF (reference sequence). The CDR3 totals 15 residues. CDR3 in amino acids: CATRPAGQGYNEQFF. Full variable domain (rest looked up from reference TRBV15 and TRBJ2-1): DAMVIQNPRYQVTQFGKPVTLSCSQTLNHNVMYWYQQKSSQAPKLLFHYYDKDFNNEADTPDNFQSRRPNTSFCFLDIRSPGLGDTAMYLCATRPAGQGYNEQFFGPGTRLTVL.

This chain connects TRBV13 to TRBJ2-1. The CDR3 length is 17 residues. In germline, CDR1 is PRHDT, CDR2 FYEKMQ (reference sequence). CDR3: CASSLGSTGAPYNEQFF.

The chain is built from TRBV3-1 and TRBJ2-3; TCRdb selects TRBD1, and the lack of DNA leaves this call unchecked. The CDR3 loop spans 16 amino acids. Germline CDR1 reads LGHDT; CDR2 reads YNNKEL (reference sequence). The CDR3 loop reads CASSQGRTGLTDTQYF.

The chain links TRBV6-1 to TRBJ2-1. Looked up from germline, CDR1 is MNHNS and CDR2 is SASEGT. CDR3 length: 11 amino acids. CDR3 residues: CASSDADEQFF.

The rearrangement uses TRBV21-1 and TRBJ2-1; TCRdb gives TRBD1 as the D gene, but with no DNA this cannot be confirmed. TRBV21-1 is annotated as a pseudogene. This CDR3 is built from 16 residues. The CDR3 loop reads CASSKALPTGNNEQFF.

The chain carries TRBV6-5 and TRBJ1-2. Looked up from germline, CDR1 is MNHEY and CDR2 is SVGAGI. This CDR3 is built from 16 residues. CDR3 protein: CASSYSKSGSDYGYTF.

The rearrangement uses TRBV4-1 and TRBJ1-5. Germline V CDR1 and CDR2: MGHRA, YSYEKL. The CDR3 spans 15 residues. The CDR3 loop reads CASSQVAGEGQPQHF.

The rearrangement uses TRBV20-1 and TRBJ2-3. The CDR3 contains 14 residues. Germline values: CDR1 DFQATT, CDR2 SNEGSKA (reference sequence). CDR3 sequence reads: CSARYGTSTDTQYF.

The chain couples TRBV29-1 to TRBJ2-7; the TCRdb call, TRBD1, lacks DNA for checking. CDR1 and CDR2 from the germline V gene are SQVTM and ANQGSEA. CDR3 length equals 14 residues. The chain's CDR3 is CSVDGGDSTYEQYF.

The rearrangement links TRBV5-6 to TRBJ2-1; the D call from TCRdb, TRBD1, cannot be confirmed without DNA. CDR1 and CDR2 from the germline V gene are SGHDT and YYEEEE. The CDR3 runs 13 residues. The CDR3 loop reads CASSLLQGHEQFF.

J is TRBJ1-5 and V is TRBV7-8; TCRdb outputs TRBD1, but without DNA this stays unchecked. This CDR3 spans 13 amino acids. Germline values: CDR1 SGHVS, CDR2 FQNEAQ. The CDR3 sequence is CASSRGSNHPQHF. The whole variable domain, remainder taken from reference TRBV7-8 and TRBJ1-5, is GAGVSQSPRYKVAKRGQDVALRCDPISGHVSLFWYQQALGQGPEFLTYFQNEAQLDKSGLPSDRFFAERPEGSVSTLKIQRTQQEDSAVYLCASSRGSNHPQHFGDGTRLSIL.

The chain recombines TRBV5-6 with TRBJ2-3; TCRdb names TRBD2, which stays unverified in the absence of DNA. Per germline, CDR1 SGHDT and CDR2 YYEEEE. The CDR3 is made up of 16 amino acids. The CDR3 region is CASSQTSGPSTDTQYF.

The chain combines TRBV11-2 with TRBJ2-1; the TCRdb D gene call, TRBD1, has no DNA to confirm it. The CDR3 runs to 18 residues. The germline V gene encodes CDR1 SGHAT and CDR2 FQNNGV. The CDR3: CASSLVPDRDRSYNEQFF.

The rearrangement uses TRBV2 and TRBJ2-5; TCRdb's D call, TRBD2, is unchecked because there is no DNA. Germline lookup yields CDR1 SNHLY and CDR2 FYNNEI. This CDR3 is built from 15 residues. CDR3 region: CASTAGGAPGGTQYF.